The 31 T cell receptor beta chains listed next were all sequenced from one sample in a study of T cells after yellow fever vaccination (dated by TCRdb to 2018 to 2020). The treatment or condition label corresponds to: live attenuated yellow fever vaccine strain. The library was built by means of 5' RACE. TCRdb names Illumina HiSeq 2500 as the instrument used. TCRdb cleaned the public reads at Q25 with fastp, built clones with MiXCR and kept in-frame beta chains. Rows merge per CDR3 protein into single entries with the most common DNA and genes. The sample table shows 400,000 to 650,000 distinct CDR3 sequences, and about a fifth are seen once. About 17% of the sample is in the top ten clones. The sample consisted of PBMCs, taken about 21 days after the first yellow fever vaccination. Source of these receptors: a young man who received the YFV17D yellow fever vaccine.

The rearrangement uses TRBV5-5 and TRBJ1-2; D gene uncertain. Germline CDR1 SGHKS, CDR2 YYEKEE (reference sequence). The CDR3 is made up of 14 amino acids. V was pared by 4 bases and J by 4 bases, with 14 bases between. CDR3 DNA sequence: TGTGCCAGCAGCACGGACCTGAACCCCTATGGCTACACCTTC. Its translation is CASSTDLNPYGYTF.

This chain connects TRBV7-3 to TRBJ2-2; no firm D call. The V gene's germline CDR1 is SGHTA and CDR2 FQGTGA. The CDR3 totals 13 residues. The V gene lost 5 bases and the J gene lost 5 bases, with 9 bases spanning the gap. The CDR3 sequence is CASSTGWTGELFF. DNA for the CDR3: TGTGCCAGCAGCACCGGGTGGACCGGGGAGCTGTTTTTT.

The V gene is TRBV27, the J gene TRBJ1-2; tentatively, D is TRBD1 (6 bases). Looked up from germline, CDR1 is MNHEY and CDR2 is SMNVEV (reference sequence). This CDR3 spans 14 amino acids. V was trimmed by 4 bases and J by 8 bases, leaving 17 bases between them. CDR3 nucleotide sequence: TGTGCCAGCAGTTGGGGGGGCGAAGGACTAGGCTACACCTTC. It codes for CASSWGGEGLGYTF.

This clonotype showed up just a few times. The V call is TRBV2, the J call TRBJ1-1; no clear D gene. Trimming took 7 bases from V and 0 from J, leaving 9 bases between them. Germline lookup yields CDR1 SNHLY and CDR2 FYNNEI. The CDR3 contains 13 residues. The CDR3 bases are TGTGCCAGCACTGTGTTCATGAACACTGAAGCTTTCTTT. Translated: CASTVFMNTEAFF.

This clonotype occurred a few times. V gene TRBV5-6 combines with J gene TRBJ2-7; 7 positions match TRBD1. Germline V gene lookup returns CDR1 SGHDT and CDR2 YYEEEE. CDR3 length equals 14 residues. This chain's CDR3 is CIPLEGTASYEQYF. CDR3 bases: TGTATCCCCCTTGAGGGGACAGCCTCCTACGAGCAGTACTTC.

The chain links TRBV5-1 to TRBJ2-2, with 10 nucleotides matching TRBD2. The CDR3 runs to 15 residues. J was trimmed by 7 bases and V by 6 bases; bases with no gene match: 9. Germline V gene lookup returns CDR1 SGHRS and CDR2 YFSETQ. CDR3 DNA: TGCGCCAGCAAAGTGACTAGCGGGCACCGCGGGGAGCTGTTTTTT. Protein product: CASKVTSGHRGELFF.

The chain couples TRBV7-3 to TRBJ2-1, with 11 bases matching TRBD2. Germline V gives CDR1 SGHTA, CDR2 FQGTGA. The V gene end was trimmed by 5 bases and the J gene end by 4 bases; junction bases not matched to a gene: 4. The CDR3 extends over 15 amino acids. Written as DNA, the CDR3 is TGTGCCAGCAGCAACCGACTAGCGGGGTACAATGAGCAGTTCTTC. It is translated as CASSNRLAGYNEQFF.

In this sample, this clonotype turned up a few times. V gene TRBV7-3 combines with J gene TRBJ2-1; 7 bases agree with TRBD1. Looked up from germline, CDR1 is SGHTA and CDR2 is FQGTGA. There are 17 residues in the CDR3. J gave up 0 bases and V 3 bases, and 8 bases lay outside the gene matches. The CDR3 DNA is TGTGCCAGCAGCTTGTCTCACAGGGGTCACTCCTACAATGAGCAGTTCTTC. This gives the protein CASSLSHRGHSYNEQFF.

This clonotype has a handful of counts. The chain joins TRBV6-6 to TRBJ1-2, with D unresolved. The CDR3 runs to 11 residues. Germline V gene lookup returns CDR1 MNHNY and CDR2 SVGAGI (reference sequence). V was pared by 5 bases and J by 10 bases, with 11 bases between. The CDR3 protein is CASSPQIDYTF. The CDR3 nucleotides read TGTGCCAGCAGTCCTCAAATTGACTACACCTTC.

The chain employs TRBV4-3 and TRBJ2-5; TRBD1 aligns across 7 bases. The CDR3 totals 15 residues. Germline CDR1 is LGHNA and CDR2 is YSLEER. V lost 4 bases to trimming and J lost 1 base; unmatched junction nucleotides: 6. CDR3 region: CASSLRSGGQETQYF. For the CDR3, the DNA is TGCGCCAGCAGCCTACGATCAGGGGGCCAAGAGACCCAGTACTTC.

The rearrangement links TRBV27 to TRBJ1-5; D possibly corresponds to TRBD1 (5 bases). The CDR3 totals 14 residues. Looked up from germline, CDR1 is MNHEY and CDR2 is SMNVEV (reference sequence). V was pared by 3 bases and J by 4 bases, with 10 bases between. The CDR3 DNA sequence: TGTGCCAGCAGTTTTCAGGGATGGAATCAGCCCCAGCATTTT. Translating it yields CASSFQGWNQPQHF.

This clonotype was recorded many times. This sequence joins TRBV12-3 or TRBV12-4 and TRBJ1-2; D is possibly TRBD1 (6 bases). The CDR3 runs 14 residues. V gave up 5 bases and J gave up 7 bases, with 17 bases separating them. CDR3 protein: CASSPSYRVSGYTF. The DNA of the CDR3 is TGTGCCAGCAGTCCCAGTTACAGGGTTTCTGGCTACACCTTC.

This clonotype was counted between two and nine times. V gene TRBV18 combines with J gene TRBJ1-1; D ambiguous. The V gene lost 1 base and the J gene lost 1 base, with 4 bases spanning the gap. This CDR3 region has 13 residues. Germline CDR1 KGHSH, CDR2 LQKENI. The CDR3 DNA sequence: TGTGCCAGCTCACCACAGGCGAACACTGAAGCTTTCTTT. It translates to CASSPQANTEAFF.

This clonotype was seen more than once but under ten times. The V gene is TRBV5-1, the J gene TRBJ2-5; no reliable D call. The CDR3 loop spans 15 amino acids. The germline V gene has CDR1 SGHRS and CDR2 YFSETQ. Trimming took off 1 base at V and 3 bases at J, with 13 bases between the two ends. CDR3 nucleotides: TGCGCCAGCAGCTTGTTCCCGGGCACAAAAGAGACCCAGTACTTC. Its protein product is CASSLFPGTKETQYF.

This chain uses TRBV11-2 with TRBJ2-2, with D unclear. Germline V gene sequence: CDR1 SGHAT, CDR2 FQNNGV. The ends were cut back, 0 bases at V and 0 bases at J, with 11 bases in the middle. The CDR3 consists of 17 residues. This chain's CDR3 is CASSLDLSVANTGELFF. The CDR3 DNA reads TGTGCCAGCAGCTTAGACCTAAGCGTCGCGAACACCGGGGAGCTGTTTTTT.

There are a few counts of this clonotype. The chain employs TRBV3-1 and TRBJ2-1; 8 bases align to TRBD1. Germline CDR1 LGHDT, CDR2 YNNKEL (reference sequence). Trimming at V came to 3 bases and at J to 5 bases, leaving 6 bases not matched to a gene. This CDR3 spans 15 amino acids. CDR3: CASSQDRTGNNEQFF. CDR3 sequence (DNA): TGTGCCAGCAGCCAGGATAGGACAGGGAACAATGAGCAGTTCTTC.

This rearrangement joins TRBV20-1 to TRBJ2-3, with D possibly matching TRBD2 (6 bases). Germline V gene lookup returns CDR1 DFQATT and CDR2 SNEGSKA (reference sequence). The V gene lost 4 bases and the J gene lost 6 bases, with 17 bases spanning the gap. This CDR3 has 14 residues. In DNA form, the CDR3 reads TGCAGTGCTACCCCGGGACTGGGAAAGGATACGCAGTATTTT. Amino acids: CSATPGLGKDTQYF.

DNA of the CDR3: TGTGCCAGCAGTTATTGGTACTCGGGCCCAGGCTATGGCTACACCTTC. It translates to CASSYWYSGPGYGYTF. The chain uses TRBV6-5 and TRBJ1-2; D uncertain. Trimming cost V 3 bases and J 4 bases, with 18 bases left between them. The CDR3 contains 16 residues. Germline V CDR1 and CDR2: MNHEY, SVGAGI.

This rearrangement joins TRBV5-1 to TRBJ1-2; tentatively, D is TRBD1 (6 bases). Germline-derived CDR1 and CDR2 are SGHRS and YFSETQ. This CDR3 is 17 amino acids long. V lost 4 bases and J 4 bases, leaving 23 bases between the germline ends. CDR3 protein: CASSPDPGAVGSYGYTF. Written as DNA, the CDR3 is TGCGCCAGCAGCCCGGATCCAGGGGCCGTAGGAAGCTATGGCTACACCTTC.

This clonotype was counted between two and nine times. The chain is built from TRBV6-5 and TRBJ2-6; possible D gene TRBD1, 6 bases. CDR3 length equals 14 residues. The V end was cut by 6 bases, the J end by 3 bases, with 9 bases between. CDR1 is MNHEY, CDR2 SVGAGI, per germline. As DNA, the CDR3 is TGTGCCAGCAGACAGGGATTTGGGGCCAACGTCCTGACTTTC. This gives the protein CASRQGFGANVLTF.

This clonotype showed up just a few times. The J gene is TRBJ1-2, the V gene TRBV6-5; D gene uncertain. Deletions cut 2 bases from V and 2 bases from J, with 6 bases between. The CDR3 consists of 13 residues. Per germline, CDR1 MNHEY and CDR2 SVGAGI. Here the CDR3 reads CASSYHLNYGYTF. The DNA of the CDR3 is TGTGCCAGCAGTTACCACTTGAACTATGGCTACACCTTC.

The CDR3, as DNA: TGCAGCGTTGAAGGCCCAGGATACTATGGCTACACCTTC. Protein sequence: CSVEGPGYYGYTF. The chain links TRBV29-1 to TRBJ1-2; D unresolved. The CDR3 is 13 residues long. Germline loops: CDR1 SQVTM, CDR2 ANQGSEA. The V end lost 1 base, the J end lost 3 bases, and 9 bases lay between the germline ends.

This clonotype turned up a few times. The chain recombines TRBV7-8 with TRBJ2-5; D possibly corresponds to TRBD2 (5 bases). The length of the CDR3 is 14 residues. The germline V gene encodes CDR1 SGHVS and CDR2 FQNEAQ. The V end lost 4 bases, the J end lost 1 base, and 10 bases lay between the germline ends. The CDR3 region is CASSSRGTQETQYF. The CDR3 coding sequence is TGTGCCAGCAGCTCTCGGGGAACCCAAGAGACCCAGTACTTC.

The CDR3 DNA sequence: TGTGCCACCAGTGAAGGACTAGCGGCCAGACGTACACAAGAGACCCAGTACTTC. It is translated as CATSEGLAARRTQETQYF. This chain connects TRBV24-1 to TRBJ2-5, with TRBD2 matching over 10 bases. CDR3 length: 18 residues. V shed 4 bases and J 2 bases; nucleotides not matched to a gene: 12. Germline CDR1 is KGHDR and CDR2 is SFDVKD.

Many counts were recorded for this clonotype. The V and J genes are TRBV3-1 and TRBJ1-3; D remains unclear. Trimming removed 0 bases from V and 3 bases from J, with 6 bases in between. The CDR3 extends over 14 amino acids. Germline V gene sequence: CDR1 LGHDT, CDR2 YNNKEL (reference sequence). The CDR3 bases are TGTGCCAGCAGCCAAGAAACGATTGGAAACACCATATATTTT. Amino acids: CASSQETIGNTIYF.

The chain couples TRBV6-5 to TRBJ2-1, with D perhaps TRBD2 (5 bases). The length of the CDR3 is 14 residues. Germline V gives CDR1 MNHEY, CDR2 SVGAGI. Trimming left V 4 bases short and J 4 bases short, with 11 bases between. The CDR3 reads CASSSRRDYNEQFF. CDR3 DNA: TGTGCCAGCAGTTCCCGCCGGGATTACAATGAGCAGTTCTTC.

About this clonotype itself: This sequence may be a read error, since a much larger clone differs from it by one base. The genes are TRBV7-3 and TRBJ2-3; D gene unclear. The V end lost 6 bases, the J end lost 2 bases, and 12 bases lay between the germline ends. The germline gives CDR1 SGHTA, CDR2 FQGTGA. This CDR3 spans 14 amino acids. The CDR3 protein is CASRLTRNTDTQYF. DNA of the CDR3: TGTGCCAGCAGATTGACAAGGAACACAGATACGCAGTATTTT.

The CDR3 bases are TGCGCCAGCAGACTGGACACTGAAGCTTTCTTT. This sequence encodes CASRLDTEAFF. The chain couples TRBV5-1 to TRBJ1-1; D call uncertain. The CDR3 covers 11 residues. Germline CDR1 reads SGHRS; CDR2 reads YFSETQ. Trimming stripped 5 bases from V and 3 bases from J, with 5 bases between.

Ten or more counts support this clonotype. The chain's CDR3 is CASSLQRSSYNEQFF. For the CDR3, the DNA is TGTGCCAGCAGCTTACAGCGGAGCTCCTACAATGAGCAGTTCTTC. The V call is TRBV7-2, the J call TRBJ2-1; weak D call: TRBD2 (5 bases). The V and J ends lost 2 bases and 0 bases respectively, with 8 bases between them. The CDR3 totals 15 residues. The germline V gene has CDR1 SGHTA and CDR2 FQGNSA.

The V and J genes are TRBV5-1 and TRBJ2-2, with D possibly TRBD1 on 6 matching bases. CDR1 SGHRS and CDR2 YFSETQ come from the germline V gene. The V and J ends lost 1 base and 5 bases respectively, with 12 bases between them. The CDR3 sequence is 15 residues long. Here the CDR3 reads CASSLITGRTGELFF. CDR3 nucleotides: TGCGCCAGCAGCTTGATTACAGGGCGGACCGGGGAGCTGTTTTTT. Drawing the rest from reference TRBV5-1 and TRBJ2-2, the complete variable domain is KAGVTQTPRYLIKTRGQQVTLSCSPISGHRSVSWYQQTPGQGLQFLFEYFSETQRNKGNFPGRFSGRQFSNSRSEMNVSTLELGDSALYLCASSLITGRTGELFFGEGSRLTVL.

This clonotype occurred many times. This rearrangement joins TRBV4-3 to TRBJ2-2, with D possibly TRBD1 on 7 matching bases. V was shortened by 0 bases and J by 6 bases, with 11 bases between the two germline ends. There are 15 residues in the CDR3. The germline V gene has CDR1 LGHNA and CDR2 YSLEER. As DNA, the CDR3 is TGCGCCAGCAGCCAAGAGGAGGGGGCTCCCGGGGAGCTGTTTTTT. Translation: CASSQEEGAPGELFF.